This TCR beta chain was found in a study of lymphopenia after photon versus proton radiotherapy. Germline-derived CDR1 and CDR2 are SGHVS and FNYEAQ. This CDR3 has 13 amino acids. The method was immunoSEQ multiplex PCR; TCRdb's version includes in-frame clones alone and lacks a portion of them. The table includes roughly 150,000 clones, less than 90% detected once. The material sequenced was peripheral blood, taken from a patient treated with photon-based radiotherapy. The rearrangement uses TRBV7-6 and TRBJ2-5; TRBD1 is a possible D gene (5 bases). The end of the DNA fits TRBJ2-7 better, so the J call may be wrong. The receptor was derived from a man aged 45-60 years with gastric cancer. CDR3 amino acids: CASSSETAYEQYF. The CDR3 DNA is TGTGCCAGCAGCTCGGAGACAGCATACGAGCAGTACTTC.